The T cell receptor (beta chain) described here comes from a study of cytomegalovirus exposure and HLA in healthy donors. Looking at the study overall: Of several hundred genotyped donors, about 80% grouped in the Caucasian-associated ancestry cluster.

Study-wide findings and caveats: In a later analysis, CMV-associated beta chains were mostly HLA-associated, it appeared. Earlier findings revealed that most TCR beta V segments proved productive either about 90% or about 30% of the time. Later analysis identified a missense DCLRE1C variant that was linked to TCR beta V- and J-gene trimming.

Vbeta (60) and Jbeta (13) primers were used in the PCR. The data were produced by immunoSEQ multiplex PCR, yet TCRdb's version contains in-frame clones alone and is incomplete. The sample lists over 90,000 clones, more than 70% occurring once. Comment on this clone: The antigen is not known.

V was pared by 4 bases and J by 6 bases, with 11 bases of the junction left unmatched. The CDR3 length is 16 residues. Germline CDR1 and CDR2: SGHTA and FQGNSA. The receptor was isolated from a male donor in good health and CMV-seropositive. Sequencing used PBMCs. This chain joins TRBV7-2 and TRBJ2-7; TRBD2 matches 11 bases. The CDR3 here is CASSSSGTSGAREQYF. As DNA, the CDR3 is TGTGCCAGCAGCTCCTCCGGGACTAGCGGAGCCCGCGAGCAGTACTTC.